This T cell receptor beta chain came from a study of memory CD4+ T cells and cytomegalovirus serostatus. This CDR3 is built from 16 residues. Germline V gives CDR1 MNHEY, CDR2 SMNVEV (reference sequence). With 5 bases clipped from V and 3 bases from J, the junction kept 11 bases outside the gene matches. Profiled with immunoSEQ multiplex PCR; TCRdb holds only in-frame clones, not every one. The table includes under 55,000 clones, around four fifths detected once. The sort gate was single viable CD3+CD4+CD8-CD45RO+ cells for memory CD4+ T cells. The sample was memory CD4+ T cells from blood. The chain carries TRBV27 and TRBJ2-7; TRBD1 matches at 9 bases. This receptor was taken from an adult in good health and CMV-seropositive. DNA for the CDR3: TGTGCCAGCAGTAACACAGGGGGCCAAAGGGGCTACGAGCAGTACTTC. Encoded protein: CASSNTGGQRGYEQYF.